One and the same sample provided the 6 T cell receptor beta chains below, sequenced in a study of T cell changes during pregnancy in multiple sclerosis. The protocol was immunoSEQ multiplex PCR, while the TCRdb copy is restricted to in-frame clones and leaves out a portion. The data show more than 70,000 clones, 91% seen once. The sequenced sample was peripheral blood, obtained after pregnancy. These TCRs come from a female donor in good health, enrolled as a control in a pregnancy study.

The genes are TRBV5-8 and TRBJ2-7; TRBD1 is a possible D gene (5 bases). The CDR3 has 14 amino acids. V shed 4 bases and J shed 2 bases, with 13 bases lying between them. The germline gives CDR1 SGHTS, CDR2 YDEGEE. This CDR3 reads CASSPMDKPYEQYF. The CDR3 bases are TGTGCCAGCAGCCCAATGGACAAACCCTACGAGCAGTACTTC.

The chain uses TRBV6-1 and TRBJ2-3, with TRBD2 identical over 8 bases. The CDR3 runs 10 residues. Per germline, CDR1 MNHNS and CDR2 SASEGT. With V trimmed by 8 bases and J by 14 bases, 6 bases remained unmatched. CDR3 DNA sequence: TGTGCCAGCCCGGGACTAGGCTGGTATTTT. Its protein product is CASPGLGWYF.

J is TRBJ1-2 and V is TRBV28; 7 positions agree with TRBD1. The V gene's germline CDR1 is MDHEN and CDR2 SYDVKM. The CDR3 has 14 amino acids. J lost 4 bases, V lost 5 bases, and 7 bases had no gene match. CDR3 region: CASSAGTDIYGYTF. In DNA form, the CDR3 reads TGTGCCAGCAGTGCCGGGACAGATATCTATGGCTACACCTTC.

The genes are TRBV4-2 and TRBJ2-3, with a possible D match to TRBD1 (8 bases). CDR3 size: 18 residues. V lost 4 bases and J lost 4, with 24 bases in between. Germline loops: CDR1 LGHNA, CDR2 YNFKEQ. The CDR3: CASSPWISGTGDADTQYF. The CDR3 region has the DNA TGTGCCAGCAGCCCCTGGATCAGCGGGACAGGAGACGCAGATACGCAGTATTTT.

This sequence joins TRBV5-8 and TRBJ1-1, with no clear D. Germline values: CDR1 SGHTS, CDR2 YDEGEE. This CDR3 comprises 17 residues. Trimming stripped 1 base from V and 0 bases from J, with 16 bases between. DNA for the CDR3: TGTGCCAGCAGCTTGTTAGAGCGGAGCATCATGAACACTGAAGCTTTCTTT. Translation: CASSLLERSIMNTEAFF.

The chain recombines TRBV28 with TRBJ1-3, with TRBD1 matching 7 bases. The CDR3 sequence is 14 residues long. Germline trimming cut 4 bases from V and 4 bases from J; bases unmatched to any gene: 4. The V gene's germline CDR1 is MDHEN and CDR2 SYDVKM. CDR3 amino acids: CASSSQGVGNTIYF. As DNA, the CDR3 is TGTGCCAGCAGTTCCCAGGGGGTAGGAAACACCATATATTTT. Based on the CDR3 plus reference TRBV28 and TRBJ1-3, the full variable domain is DVKVTQSSRYLVKRTGEKVFLECVQDMDHENMFWYRQDPGLGLRLIYFSYDVKMKEKGDIPEGYSVSREKKERFSLILESASTNQTSMYLCASSSQGVGNTIYFGEGSWLTVV.